The 30 T cell receptor beta chains below come from one sample, sequenced in a study of T cells in localized non-small cell lung cancer (dated by TCRdb to 2019 to 2021). The protocol used for the library was the immunoSEQ multiplex PCR assay. TCRdb's version of the immuneACCESS table is confined to in-frame rearrangements and falls short of the full clone set. An unresolved V gene accounts for under half of the shortfall where checked; the remainder is of unknown origin. The sample records tens of thousands of clones, roughly 90% of which are singletons. The ten top clones hold about 12% of the sample. The sample in question was peripheral blood mononuclear cells, obtained before any cancer treatment. The receptors come from a female donor of 60 years or more with stage II lung adenocarcinoma.

J is TRBJ2-5 and V is TRBV29-1; D may correspond to TRBD1 or TRBD2 (5 bases each). CDR3 length: 11 amino acids. V lost 4 bases to trimming and J lost 5 bases, with 8 bases between them. CDR1 and CDR2 from the germline V gene are SQVTM and ANQGSEA. Here the CDR3 reads CSVGGIETQYF. Written as DNA, the CDR3 is TGCAGCGTTGGGGGGATTGAGACCCAGTACTTC.

The rearrangement uses TRBV5-8 and TRBJ2-3; 10 nucleotides match TRBD2. Looked up from germline, CDR1 is SGHTS and CDR2 is YDEGEE. This CDR3 has 18 residues. J was trimmed by 2 bases and V by 1 base; bases with no gene match: 10. CDR3 bases: TGTGCCAGCAGCTTGCTCCTAGGACTAGCGGAGATCACAGATACGCAGTATTTT. Translated: CASSLLLGLAEITDTQYF.

This sequence joins TRBV7-2 and TRBJ1-2, with 11 bases lining up with TRBD1. Germline V lookup: CDR1 SGHTA, CDR2 FQGNSA. The ends lost 4 bases at V and 6 bases at J; junction bases unmatched: 7. The CDR3 loop spans 15 amino acids. The CDR3: CASSSQGTGGDGYTF. The CDR3 coding sequence is TGTGCCAGCAGCTCACAAGGGACAGGGGGAGATGGCTACACCTTC.

This clone came up once. Compared with germline, one end of the junction differs, possibly owing to a read error. This chain links TRBV19 with TRBJ2-3; the D call may be TRBD1 or TRBD2 (5 bases each). The CDR3 contains 14 residues. Per germline, CDR1 LNHDA and CDR2 SQIVND (reference sequence). CDR3 sequence (DNA): TGTGCCAGTAGCCGACGGGACGGCACAGGTACGCAGTATTTT. Its protein product is CASSRRDGTGTQYF. Full variable domain (rest looked up from reference TRBV19 and TRBJ2-3): DGGITQSPKYLFRKEGQNVTLSCEQNLNHDAMYWYRQDPGQGLRLIYYSQIVNDFQKGDIAEGYSVSREKKESFPLTVTSAQKNPTAFYLCASSRRDGTGTQYFGPGTRLTVL.

About this clone itself: The junction departs from the called germline gene at one end, perhaps through a read error. The chain recombines TRBV7-8 with TRBJ1-4; no firm D call. From germline, CDR1 is SGHVS and CDR2 FQNEAQ. The CDR3 consists of 11 residues. DNA for the CDR3: TGTGCCAGCAGCTTTGGACTGACCCTGGGGTTT. Its translation is CASSFGLTLGF.

This clone was seen more than once but under ten times. The genes are TRBV2 and TRBJ1-6, with 7 bases matching TRBD1. V lost 6 bases, J lost 11 bases, and 10 bases stayed unmatched. In germline, CDR1 is SNHLY, CDR2 FYNNEI. There are 14 residues in the CDR3. CDR3 sequence: CASRNGDSVAPLHF. The CDR3 coding sequence is TGTGCCAGCAGAAATGGGGACAGCGTTGCACCCCTCCACTTT. Full variable domain (missing parts from reference TRBV2 and TRBJ1-6): EPEVTQTPSHQVTQMGQEVILRCVPISNHLYFYWYRQILGQKVEFLVSFYNNEISEKSEIFDDQFSVERPDGSNFTLKIRSTKLEDSAMYFCASRNGDSVAPLHFGNGTRLTVT.

The gene calls are TRBV19 and TRBJ1-1; no firm D call. CDR3 length: 13 amino acids. V was cut by 4 bases and J by 7 bases, with 13 bases left in between. Germline-derived CDR1 and CDR2 are LNHDA and SQIVND (reference sequence). The CDR3 region is CASSSTGMGEAFF. The CDR3 region has the DNA TGTGCCAGTAGTAGTACGGGAATGGGTGAAGCTTTCTTT. The complete variable domain, with remaining parts taken from reference TRBV19 and TRBJ1-1, reads DGGITQSPKYLFRKEGQNVTLSCEQNLNHDAMYWYRQDPGQGLRLIYYSQIVNDFQKGDIAEGYSVSREKKESFPLTVTSAQKNPTAFYLCASSSTGMGEAFFGQGTRLTVV.

The chain has TRBV11-2 and TRBJ2-1; the match to TRBD1 covers 7 bases. V lost 1 base, J lost 10 bases, and 4 bases stayed unmatched. The CDR3 runs to 13 residues. Germline-derived CDR1 and CDR2 are SGHAT and FQNNGV. DNA of the CDR3: TGTGCCAGCAGCTTAGTAGGGGGCAACGAGCAGTTCTTC. Protein sequence: CASSLVGGNEQFF. Complete variable domain (other parts from reference TRBV11-2 and TRBJ2-1): EAGVAQSPRYKIIEKRQSVAFWCNPISGHATLYWYQQILGQGPKLLIQFQNNGVVDDSQLPKDRFSAERLKGVDSTLKIQPAKLEDSAVYLCASSLVGGNEQFFGPGTRLTVL.

The rearrangement links TRBV7-2 to TRBJ1-5; D might be TRBD1 (5 bases). V was cut by 1 base and J by 4 bases, with 8 bases left in between. The length of the CDR3 is 14 residues. Per germline, CDR1 SGHTA and CDR2 FQGNSA. CDR3 sequence: CASSLGGWNQPQHF. In DNA, the CDR3 is TGTGCCAGCAGCTTAGGGGGGTGGAATCAGCCCCAGCATTTT. Full variable domain (missing parts from reference TRBV7-2 and TRBJ1-5): GAGVSQSPSNKVTEKGKDVELRCDPISGHTALYWYRQSLGQGLEFLIYFQGNSAPDKSGLPSDRFSAERTGGSVSTLTIQRTQQEDSAVYLCASSLGGWNQPQHFGDGTRLSIL.

The rearrangement joins TRBV5-4 to TRBJ2-3; tentatively, D is TRBD2 (6 bases). The germline V gene encodes CDR1 SGHNT and CDR2 YYREEE (reference sequence). Trimming shortened V by 0 bases and J by 4 bases, and 12 bases separated the two germline ends. The CDR3 consists of 15 residues. CDR3 bases: TGTGCCAGCAGCTTGGCGGGGGACTCCTCAGATACGCAGTATTTT. Translation: CASSLAGDSSDTQYF.

V and J are TRBV5-5 and TRBJ1-3; 7 bases align to TRBD1. The V segment lost 2 bases and the J segment 0 bases; nucleotides outside the gene matches: 5. The CDR3 is 16 residues long. The germline V gene has CDR1 SGHKS and CDR2 YYEKEE (reference sequence). For the CDR3, the DNA is TGTGCCAGCAGCTTCAATGCAGGGGGCTCTGGAAACACCATATATTTT. Protein: CASSFNAGGSGNTIYF.

The chain carries TRBV27 and TRBJ2-7, with 7 bases fitting TRBD1. V lost 8 bases and J lost 0; bases outside the gene matches: 4. Germline CDR1 and CDR2: MNHEY and SMNVEV (reference sequence). This CDR3 comprises 13 residues. CDR3 coding DNA: TGTGCCAGCGGTCACAGGGGCTCCTACGAGCAGTACTTC. Encoded protein: CASGHRGSYEQYF.

V gene TRBV27 combines with J gene TRBJ1-2; perhaps TRBD1 as D (5 bases). Germline V gene sequence: CDR1 MNHEY, CDR2 SMNVEV (reference sequence). Trimming took 2 bases from V and 4 from J, leaving 11 bases between them. The CDR3 spans 14 residues. The chain's CDR3 is CASSLTRGGYGYTF. As DNA, the CDR3 is TGTGCCAGCAGTTTAACCCGGGGGGGCTATGGCTACACCTTC.

This clone was seen once. This chain uses TRBV11-2 with TRBJ2-1; no clear D. The CDR3 consists of 16 residues. Germline CDR1 and CDR2: SGHAT and FQNNGV. Deletions cut 1 base from V and 4 bases from J, with 14 bases between. The CDR3 coding sequence is TGTGCCAGCAGCTTAGTTTCCACATCCACTTACAATGAGCAGTTCTTC. It codes for CASSLVSTSTYNEQFF.

The chain links TRBV7-7 to TRBJ1-6, with D unresolved. The CDR3 covers 13 residues. V dropped 5 bases and J dropped 7 bases, with 9 bases sitting between them. Germline CDR1 reads SSHAT; CDR2 reads FNYEAQ (reference sequence). Here the CDR3 DNA reads TGTGCCAGCAGCCGGACGGGGAATTCACCCCTCCACTTT. It specifies CASSRTGNSPLHF. The full variable domain, rest sourced from reference TRBV7-7 and TRBJ1-6, is GAGVSQSPRYKVTKRGQDVTLRCDPISSHATLYWYQQALGQGPEFLTYFNYEAQPDKSGLPSDRFSAERPEGSISTLTIQRTEQRDSAMYRCASSRTGNSPLHFGNGTRLTVT.

The chain carries TRBV19 and TRBJ2-5; 8 positions match TRBD2. The J call may not be correct, given that the DNA end is closer to TRBJ2-7. The CDR3 totals 15 residues. Germline lookup yields CDR1 LNHDA and CDR2 SQIVND (reference sequence). This chain's CDR3 is CASSKPPAGASEQYF. CDR3 nucleotides: TGTGCCAGTAGTAAACCCCCAGCGGGAGCTAGCGAGCAGTACTTC.

The rearrangement joins TRBV9 to TRBJ1-1; D is ambiguous. Germline V gene lookup returns CDR1 SGDLS and CDR2 YYNGEE. V dropped 0 bases and J dropped 0 bases, with 3 bases sitting between them. This CDR3 comprises 13 residues. CDR3 in amino acids: CASSVEMNTEAFF. The CDR3 coding sequence is TGTGCCAGCAGCGTAGAGATGAACACTGAAGCTTTCTTT.

This rearrangement joins TRBV5-6 to TRBJ2-1; no reliable D call. V was trimmed by 0 bases and J by 10 bases, leaving 17 bases between them. This CDR3 contains 15 residues. Germline V CDR1 and CDR2: SGHDT, YYEEEE. CDR3 nucleotide sequence: TGTGCCAGCAGCTTGGACCGTCGGCCTGCAGTGGAGCAGTTCTTC. Translated, it gives CASSLDRRPAVEQFF.

This sequence joins TRBV10-2 and TRBJ2-5, with 9 bases lining up with TRBD2. The J call may not be correct, given that the DNA end is closer to TRBJ2-7. Germline lookup yields CDR1 WSHSY and CDR2 SAAADI. This CDR3 contains 15 residues. The CDR3 loop reads CASSDPGLASYEQYF. The CDR3 coding sequence is TGCGCCAGCAGTGATCCAGGACTAGCGTCCTACGAGCAGTACTTC.

This rearrangement joins TRBV19 to TRBJ1-5; D call uncertain. V lost 7 bases and J 8 bases, leaving 15 bases between the germline ends. The CDR3 has 13 residues. Germline CDR1 is LNHDA and CDR2 is SQIVND (reference sequence). This CDR3 reads CASNFRQWEPQHF. The DNA for the CDR3 is TGTGCCAGTAATTTCCGGCAGTGGGAGCCCCAGCATTTT.

The chain is built from TRBV10-3 and TRBJ2-7; maybe TRBD2 (7 bases). V lost 7 bases and J 5 bases, leaving 18 bases between the germline ends. From germline, CDR1 is ENHRY and CDR2 SYGVKD. The CDR3 loop spans 14 amino acids. The CDR3 region has the DNA TGTGCCATCACCCAAGGGGGGGTAAAGGACGAGCAGTACTTC. This translates into CAITQGGVKDEQYF.

The chain employs TRBV5-1 and TRBJ2-1; 11 bases are shared with TRBD2. Germline V gene lookup returns CDR1 SGHRS and CDR2 YFSETQ. With V trimmed by 8 bases and J by 10 bases, 17 bases remained unmatched. The CDR3 is 16 residues long. CDR3 nucleotides: TGCGCCAGTACGCACTCAATCGGGACTAGCGGTAGGGAGCAGTTCTTC. This gives the protein CASTHSIGTSGREQFF.

This clone was picked up a small number of times. The CDR3 reads CASSSRQGVEKLFF. For the CDR3, the DNA is TGTGCCAGCAGCTCAAGACAGGGGGTCGAAAAACTGTTTTTT. The chain links TRBV5-8 to TRBJ1-4, with 9 bases that match TRBD1. Germline trimming cut 3 bases from V and 8 bases from J; bases unmatched to any gene: 5. CDR3 size: 14 residues. The germline V gene has CDR1 SGHTS and CDR2 YDEGEE.

This clone was recorded only once. The chain is built from TRBV7-8 and TRBJ2-7; no firm D call. This CDR3 spans 16 amino acids. Germline loops: CDR1 SGHVS, CDR2 FQNEAQ. Trimming pared 6 bases from V and 0 bases from J, leaving 18 bases between. The CDR3 nucleotides read TGTGCCAGCAGTCGAAGATCGGGTGACCTCTCCTACGAGCAGTACTTC. Amino acid sequence: CASSRRSGDLSYEQYF.

This chain joins TRBV5-4 and TRBJ1-1, with 9 bases aligning to TRBD1. V gave up 0 bases and J gave up 0 bases; unmatched junction bases: 9. The CDR3 has 18 amino acids. CDR1 is SGHNT, CDR2 YYREEE, per germline (reference sequence). CDR3 residues: CASSLGRGQGKMNTEAFF. CDR3 bases: TGTGCCAGCAGCTTGGGGCGAGGACAGGGGAAAATGAACACTGAAGCTTTCTTT.

In nucleotides, the CDR3 is TGTGCCAGCAGCGTAGGCGTGGATTGGTCTGGAAACACCATATATTTT. This encodes CASSVGVDWSGNTIYF. The chain links TRBV9 to TRBJ1-3; D gene uncertain. The CDR3 runs to 16 residues. With 0 bases removed from V and 1 base from J, the gap between germline ends came to 11 bases. Germline lookup yields CDR1 SGDLS and CDR2 YYNGEE.

The chain is built from TRBV28 and TRBJ1-1, with D maybe TRBD1 (6 bases). This CDR3 spans 14 amino acids. With 6 bases removed from V and 1 base from J, the gap between germline ends came to 12 bases. CDR1 is MDHEN, CDR2 SYDVKM, per germline. CDR3 bases: TGTGCCAGCAGACCCGGGGGACAGAACACTGAAGCTTTCTTT. This gives the protein CASRPGGQNTEAFF.

The V gene is TRBV5-1, the J gene TRBJ2-5, with unresolved D. The length of the CDR3 is 15 residues. CDR1 is SGHRS and CDR2 is YFSETQ in the germline V gene. V was shortened by 0 bases and J by 0 bases, with 9 bases between the two germline ends. Here the CDR3 reads CASSLGRIYQETQYF. For the CDR3, the DNA is TGCGCCAGCAGCTTGGGCAGGATCTACCAAGAGACCCAGTACTTC.

This rearrangement joins TRBV5-1 to TRBJ2-1; D unclear. This CDR3 has 14 residues. CDR1 is SGHRS, CDR2 YFSETQ, per germline. V was trimmed by 4 bases and J by 4 bases, leaving 12 bases between them. For the CDR3, the DNA is TGCGCCAGCAGCCCCTTGGCGGATTACAATGAGCAGTTCTTC. This encodes CASSPLADYNEQFF.

The rearrangement uses TRBV30 and TRBJ1-6; 9 bases agree with TRBD1. CDR1 is GTSNPN, CDR2 SVGIG, per germline (reference sequence). Germline trimming cut 2 bases from V and 8 bases from J; bases unmatched to any gene: 10. CDR3 length: 16 amino acids. DNA of the CDR3: TGTGCCTGGAGTACGATACGGACAGGGGAACATTCACCCCTCCACTTT. As protein: CAWSTIRTGEHSPLHF.